A single sample gave rise to the 8 T cell receptor beta chains below, sequenced in a study of shared clonotypes between healthy human individuals (TCRdb year 2020). CD8 naive samples were obtained by positive selection for CCR7 among CD45RO-negative cells, yielding a CD45RA+CCR7+ population from which TemRA cells were excluded. Libraries were built with the immunoSEQ multiplex PCR assay. Not all clones reach the TCRdb copy of this immuneACCESS table, which keeps in-frame sequences only. Checked studies attribute under half of the gap to unresolved V genes and leave the rest unexplained. This sample lists millions of clones; roughly 95% were detected once. Of the sample, about 1.1% falls within the top ten clones. The sequencing sample was made of naive CD8+ T cells sorted from blood. In the paper's terms, the cell subset or site label means: CD45RA+CCR7+. These receptors originate from a man between 18 and 29 years old in good health.

The V gene is TRBV6-5, the J gene TRBJ2-3, with TRBD2 matching 12 bases. The germline V gene has CDR1 MNHEY and CDR2 SVGAGI. V trimming: 4 bases; J trimming: 1 base; junction bases outside the gene matches: 0. The CDR3 is 15 amino acids. The CDR3 sequence is CASSWTSGGTDTQYF. CDR3 coding DNA: TGTGCCAGCAGTTGGACTAGCGGGGGCACAGATACGCAGTATTTT.

The chain is built from TRBV4-1 and TRBJ2-5, with a possible D match to TRBD1 (5 bases). Germline V CDR1 and CDR2: MGHRA, YSYEKL. This CDR3 is built from 16 residues. V lost 3 bases to trimming and J lost 1 base, with 15 bases between them. The CDR3 DNA reads TGCGCCAGCAGCCACCGTGGGGCCTCAGCCCAAGAGACCCAGTACTTC. This sequence encodes CASSHRGASAQETQYF.

V usage is TRBV7-9 and J usage is TRBJ2-3; D is possibly TRBD2 (7 bases). The ends were cut back, 2 bases at V and 4 bases at J, with 16 bases in the middle. The CDR3 length is 16 residues. Looked up from germline, CDR1 is SEHNR and CDR2 is FQNEAQ (reference sequence). DNA of the CDR3: TGTGCCAGCAGCTTACTCTCCGGGGGGCGCCCAGATACGCAGTATTTT. Amino acids: CASSLLSGGRPDTQYF.

J is TRBJ2-7 and V is TRBV28; D may be TRBD1 or TRBD2 (5 bases each). Trimming shortened V by 5 bases and J by 0 bases, and 14 bases separated the two germline ends. The CDR3 is made up of 15 amino acids. Germline V lookup: CDR1 MDHEN, CDR2 SYDVKM. In DNA form, the CDR3 reads TGTGCCAGCAGTCTCACCGACGGGACCTCCTACGAGCAGTACTTC. It encodes CASSLTDGTSYEQYF.

The V and J genes are TRBV7-9 and TRBJ1-6; the D gene is possibly TRBD1 (5 bases). Germline V gene lookup returns CDR1 SEHNR and CDR2 FQNEAQ (reference sequence). The CDR3 is 16 amino acids. The ends were cut back, 0 bases at V and 6 bases at J, with 12 bases in the middle. The CDR3, as DNA: TGTGCCAGCAGCTTAGCTTTCAGCGACAGTAATTCACCCCTCCACTTT. Amino acids: CASSLAFSDSNSPLHF. Using reference TRBV7-9 and TRBJ1-6 for the parts outside the CDR3, the full variable domain is DTGVSQNPRHKITKRGQNVTFRCDPISEHNRLYWYRQTLGQGPEFLTYFQNEAQLEKSRLLSDRFSAERPKGSFSTLEIQRTEQGDSAMYLCASSLAFSDSNSPLHFGNGTRLTVT.

Of note for this clone: The same CDR3 also results from other DNA sequences found in this sample. This chain joins TRBV27 and TRBJ1-1; D is possibly TRBD1 (5 bases). The CDR3 loop spans 14 amino acids. V lost 3 bases and J 1 base, leaving 9 bases between the germline ends. Germline V lookup: CDR1 MNHEY, CDR2 SMNVEV (reference sequence). CDR3 loop: CASSLGGANTEAFF. The CDR3 DNA reads as TGTGCCAGCAGTTTGGGCGGGGCGAACACTGAAGCTTTCTTT.

V and J are TRBV27 and TRBJ2-7, with D perhaps being TRBD1 or TRBD2 (7 bases each). CDR1 is MNHEY, CDR2 SMNVEV, per germline (reference sequence). V lost 5 bases and J 3 bases, leaving 14 bases between the germline ends. This CDR3 is 14 amino acids long. The CDR3 region is CASSVRGGLYEQYF. The CDR3 bases are TGTGCCAGCAGTGTCAGGGGGGGGCTCTACGAGCAGTACTTC.

This chain links TRBV19 with TRBJ1-3; D is unresolved. This CDR3 is 13 amino acids long. Germline V gives CDR1 LNHDA, CDR2 SQIVND (reference sequence). Trimming stripped 5 bases from V and 0 bases from J, with 5 bases between. The DNA for the CDR3 is TGTGCCAGTAGTTGGACCTCTGGAAACACCATATATTTT. Translation gives CASSWTSGNTIYF.